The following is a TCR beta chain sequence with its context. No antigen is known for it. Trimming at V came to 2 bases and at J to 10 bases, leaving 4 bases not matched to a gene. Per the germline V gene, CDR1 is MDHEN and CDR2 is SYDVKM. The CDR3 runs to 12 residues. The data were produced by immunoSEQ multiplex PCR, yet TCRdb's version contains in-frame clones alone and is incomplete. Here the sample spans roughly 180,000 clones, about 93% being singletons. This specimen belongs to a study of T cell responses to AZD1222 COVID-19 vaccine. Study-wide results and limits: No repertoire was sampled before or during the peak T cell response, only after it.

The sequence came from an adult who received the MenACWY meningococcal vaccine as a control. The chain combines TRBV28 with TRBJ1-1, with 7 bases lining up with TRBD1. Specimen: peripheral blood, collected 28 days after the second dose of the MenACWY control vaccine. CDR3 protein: CASSLPGGGAFF. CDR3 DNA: TGTGCCAGCAGTTTACCAGGGGGGGGAGCTTTCTTT.